This T cell receptor beta chain emerged from a study of blood T cells in healthy people across ages (dated by TCRdb to the mid-2010s). Concerning the study at large: Template switching captured roughly one uniquely barcoded TCR beta cDNA molecule per two T cells in model experiments. The donors were split into four age groups: young (average around 15 years), middle-aged (more than 35), aged (roughly 65) and long-lived (under 85). Age-related changes in TCR beta repertoire diversity were measured in the study by deep sequencing normalized with unique cDNA molecular identifiers. Using the same blood draw, the study looked at two additional independent replicas of 1 million unique cDNA reads for two donors, one aged 18 to 30 and the other aged 80 or older. To avoid experimental bias, donors of different ages were randomly spread across the sequencing lanes.

The 35 to 40 donors, aged roughly 6 to 90 years, were systemically healthy Caucasian individuals from Russia. Around 9.8 milliliters of peripheral blood were collected from each donor into EDTA-treated Vacutainer tubes. Ficoll-Paque density-gradient centrifugation was used to isolate PBMCs, with at least 6 million per sample. Total RNA was extracted from PBMCs with Trizol reagent, with at least 5 micrograms obtained per sample. Naive CD45RAhigh/CD27high T cell percentages were measured by flow cytometry on a PBMC aliquot from every donor. The method was 5' RACE. A second about 7 to 12 cycle PCR used a sample-barcoded 5' primer and a J-beta primer mix. A unique molecular identifier was introduced onto each TCR beta cDNA molecule by a template-switch 5' adaptor carrying 12 random nucleotides. At least 2.5 million CDR3-containing paired-end reads were obtained from each sample. All of the RNA was converted into first-strand cDNA using the Mint cDNA synthesis kit, with a TRBC-specific oligonucleotide serving as the primer. Following uracil-DNA glycosylase treatment, a first 18-cycle PCR with universal primers M1SS and BC2_uni_R was performed on all cDNA. As for the original processing: Normalization of each sample was performed by random selection of 1 million high-quality reads, each carrying a distinct molecular identifier. Reads sharing molecular identifiers were discarded rather than binned into consensus sequences. MiTCR, with a Q25 quality threshold and the strictest error-elimination algorithm, was used for CDR3 identification, clonotype clustering and error correction. A nonparametric unseen species model with Euler transformation was used to estimate lower-bound total TCR beta diversity. The public reads were quality trimmed at Q25 with fastp and then assembled into clones with MiXCR by TCRdb, keeping productive beta chains. Entries are consolidated by CDR3 protein sequence, retaining the most common genes and DNA. TCRdb, not the original authors, processed these V and J calls. The sample contains fewer than 2,000,000 distinct CDR3 sequences, about two fifths of them found a single time. The top ten constitute approximately 22% of the sample.

This clonotype was counted between two and nine times. There is no known antigen for this receptor. The record has no base qualities; no much larger clone is one base away. Broader findings and caveats from the paper: The long-lived group showed more naive CD4+ T cells, fewer expanded clones and increased TCR diversity than the aged group, suggesting age selection. The percentage of naive T cells measured by flow cytometry correlated strongly with observed TCR beta diversity. As age increased, observed TCR beta diversity per million T cells dropped in a roughly linear way, and a significant reduction was already evident by age approximately 40. Estimates of total diversity based on one million sequenced T cells were regarded as lower bounds and as underestimates. Because profiling used bulk unsorted PBMCs, naive and antigen-experienced compartments could not be compared conclusively. Because the CMV infection status of the donors was unknown, age-related changes in expanded clonotypes may potentially have been confounded.

As encoded in the germline V gene (reference sequence), CDR1 is SEHNR while CDR2 is FQNEAQ. V was cut back by 11 bases and J by 0 bases, leaving a gap of 8 bases between them. The cysteine opens and the phenylalanine closes a CDR3 of 13 amino acids. The retained sequence is limited to the CDR3, 39 bases, with the frame set at the first base. The V and J genes are TRBV7-9 and TRBJ2-6, and possibly TRBD2, on 6 matching bases. This clonotype originated in a human donor in good health. Sequenced material: blood. The CDR3 protein: CAGGSSGANVLTF. The DNA sequence follows: TGTGCCGGGGGGAGCTCTGGGGCCAACGTCCTGACTTTC.